This T cell receptor beta chain is from a study of immune characterization of retroperitoneal liposarcoma. This clonotype counts as medium-sized (0.01 to 0.1%). Germline V lookup: CDR1 MNHNS, CDR2 SASEGT. V lost 2 bases to trimming and J lost 5 bases, with 9 bases between them. The CDR3 loop spans 13 amino acids. TCRdb used MiXCR to reprocess the PCR reads, holding one entry per CDR3 protein. The table includes 1,500 to 2,500 distinct CDR3 sequences, 25% to 35% detected once. The sequencing sample was made of tumor tissue. This TCR came from a female donor with retroperitoneal liposarcoma. The chain couples TRBV6-1 to TRBJ2-5, with D unresolved. The CDR3 sequence is CASSEYLWETQYF. Written as DNA, the CDR3 is TGTGCCAGCAGTGAATACCTGTGGGAGACCCAGTACTTC.